This T cell receptor beta chain emerged from a study of OX40 agonist ivuxolimab in advanced cancers. Looking at the study overall: Ivuxolimab, which targeted the costimulatory receptor OX40 (CD134), was an agonistic, fully human IgG2 monoclonal antibody. Among the roughly 54 dose-escalation patients, around 19 had hepatocellular carcinoma, roughly 15 melanoma, 9 renal cell carcinoma and 9 head and neck cancer. The point of sequencing TCRbeta in the periphery was to test whether ivuxolimab changed TCR sequence diversity and drove clonal T-cell expansion. Intravenous ivuxolimab was administered to patients every 2 weeks at six dose levels: 0.01, 0.1, 0.3, 1.5, 3 and 10 mg/kg. A male proportion of under 85% and a mean age of approximately 61 years, ranging from roughly 23 to 80, were recorded for the dose-escalation cohort. Three dose-escalation patients achieved partial responses, one with hepatocellular carcinoma and two with cutaneous melanoma. Patients were allowed to have had prior anti-PD-1, anti-PD-L1 or anti-CTLA-4 therapy, and roughly 40% of the dose-escalation patients had been treated with checkpoint inhibitors. The paper describes the monotherapy dose-escalation part (N of about 47 patients) of the phase I trial of ivuxolimab. The research as a whole found: Which antigens the clonally expanded peripheral T cells were specific for was not determined. After ivuxolimab, more expanded clones were found on average in CD8+ T cells than in CD4+ T cells. In the 0.1-3.0 mg/kg groups, partial responders were among the patients with the lowest normalized peripheral clonal expansion, particularly in CD8+ T cells. At doses of 0.1 to 3.0 mg/kg, clonal expansion of both CD4+ and CD8+ T cells in blood was seen between baseline and week 6. Low levels of normalized T-cell clonal expansion were also seen in some patients who did not respond.

With regard to this clone: Its target antigen remains unknown. No base-level quality is on record; no much larger clone is a single base apart.

To sequence the TCRbeta CDR3 region, genomic DNA was isolated from the sorted cells. The immunoSEQ Assay was used for sequencing of TCRbeta CDR3 regions. TCRdb retrieved this table from immuneACCESS and kept in-frame rearrangements only. Not all clones are present; in checked studies, unresolved V genes account for under half, and no reason is known for the remainder. This sample is represented by 65,000 to 70,000 clones; around 87% of them were singletons. Around 6.5% of the sample rests with the top ten. The CDR3 runs 13 amino acids, cysteine and phenylalanine included. Only CDR3 DNA remains: 39 bases, in frame from the first base. CDR1 and CDR2 are read off the germline V gene as MNHEY and SVGAGI. Trimming removed 5 bases from V and 4 bases from J, leaving 9 bases between the germline ends. Patients with a history of autoimmune disease or receiving systemic immunosuppression were excluded from the trial. Peripheral blood for TCR sequencing was collected from all dose cohorts at baseline, on cycle 4 day 1, and on cycle 7 day 1. The samples were taken from a phase I, first-in-human, multicenter, open-label dose-escalation trial of ivuxolimab. The trial enrolled adults with locally advanced or metastatic head and neck squamous cell, hepatocellular, melanoma or renal cell carcinoma. Before TCR sequencing, CD4+ and CD8+ T cells were separately sorted from peripheral blood.

Here the sequenced sample was CD4+ or CD8+ T cells sorted from blood, taken in a trial of the OX40 agonist ivuxolimab. This TCR was recovered from an adult with an advanced solid tumor such as melanoma, head and neck, liver or kidney cancer. The rearranged chain carries TRBV6-5 and TRBJ1-5; no confident D gene assignment can be made. This receptor carries the CDR3 CASSLGVNQPQHF. The base sequence is TGTGCCAGCAGTCTGGGCGTTAATCAGCCCCAGCATTTT.